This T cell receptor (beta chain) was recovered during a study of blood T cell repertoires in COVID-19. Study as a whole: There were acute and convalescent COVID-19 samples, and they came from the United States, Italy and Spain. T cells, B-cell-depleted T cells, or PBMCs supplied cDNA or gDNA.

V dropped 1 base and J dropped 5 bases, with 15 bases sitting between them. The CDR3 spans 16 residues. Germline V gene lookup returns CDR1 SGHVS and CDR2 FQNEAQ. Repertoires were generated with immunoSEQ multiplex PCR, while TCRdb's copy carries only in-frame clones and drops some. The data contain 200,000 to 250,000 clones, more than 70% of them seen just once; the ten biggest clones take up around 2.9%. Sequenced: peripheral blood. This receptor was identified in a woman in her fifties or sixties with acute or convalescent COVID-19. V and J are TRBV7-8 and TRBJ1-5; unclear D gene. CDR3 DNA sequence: TGTGCCAGCAGCTTAGTCGGCGGGGTTTCGGATCAGCCCCAGCATTTT. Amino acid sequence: CASSLVGGVSDQPQHF.